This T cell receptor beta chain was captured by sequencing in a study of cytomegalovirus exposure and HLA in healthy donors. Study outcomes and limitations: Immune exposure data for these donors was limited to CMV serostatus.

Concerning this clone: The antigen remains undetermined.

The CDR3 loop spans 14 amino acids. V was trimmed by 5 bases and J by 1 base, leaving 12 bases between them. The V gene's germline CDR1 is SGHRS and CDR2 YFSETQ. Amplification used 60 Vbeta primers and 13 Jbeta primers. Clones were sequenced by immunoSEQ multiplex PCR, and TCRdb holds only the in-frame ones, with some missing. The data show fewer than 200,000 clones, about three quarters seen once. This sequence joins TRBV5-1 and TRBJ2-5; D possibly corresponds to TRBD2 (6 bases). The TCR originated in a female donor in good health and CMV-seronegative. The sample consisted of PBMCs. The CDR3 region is CASRRTSPQETQYF. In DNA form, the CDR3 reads TGCGCCAGCAGACGCACTAGCCCCCAAGAGACCCAGTACTTC.